Following are 20 T cell receptor beta chains from one sample sequenced in a study of response to subunit inactivated influenza vaccine. TCRdb re-called the RT-PCR reads through MiXCR, storing one row per CDR3 protein. The sample lists approximately 300,000 distinct CDR3 sequences; around 20% were seen once. The material sequenced was PBMCs from blood, taken around 22 months after vaccination. The source is a man aged 45 to 75 who received an inactivated influenza vaccine.

This clonotype appeared a few times. CDR3 residues: CASSLGPPGAGEKLFF. The CDR3 bases are TGTGCCAGCAGTCTAGGACCTCCAGGGGCCGGGGAAAAACTGTTTTTT. V gene TRBV12-3 or TRBV12-4 combines with J gene TRBJ1-4; D is possibly TRBD1 (6 bases). Trimming took off 5 bases at V and 8 bases at J, with 21 bases between the two ends. CDR3 length equals 16 residues.

This clonotype was recorded at least ten times. The chain recombines TRBV28 with TRBJ1-2; D is unresolved. The V end lost 7 bases, the J end lost 2 bases, and 8 bases lay between the germline ends. This CDR3 is built from 12 residues. Germline V CDR1 and CDR2: MDHEN, SYDVKM. DNA for the CDR3: TGTGCCAGCATCGGCCTAAACTATGGCTACACCTTC. The encoded protein is CASIGLNYGYTF.

The chain combines TRBV7-9 with TRBJ2-3, with no clear D. Germline assignment: CDR1 SEHNR and CDR2 FQNEAQ (reference sequence). Trimming shortened V by 5 bases and J by 1 base, and 4 bases separated the two germline ends. The CDR3 extends over 12 amino acids. This CDR3 is CASSARTDTQYF. In DNA form, the CDR3 reads TGTGCCAGCAGCGCCCGCACAGATACGCAGTATTTT.

This chain joins TRBV7-2 and TRBJ2-5; D uncertain. Between the trimmed V and J ends, which lost 1 base and 5 bases, there was a span of 8 bases. The CDR3 is 13 residues long. CDR1 is SGHTA, CDR2 FQGNSA, per germline. The CDR3 protein is CASSLGRAETQYF. The CDR3 DNA reads as TGTGCCAGCAGCTTAGGTCGGGCCGAGACCCAGTACTTC.

This clonotype turned up a few times. The V call is TRBV30, the J call TRBJ2-1; TRBD1 aligns across 7 bases. After removal of 1 base from V and 8 bases from J, the junction contained 2 bases not matched to a gene. In germline, CDR1 is GTSNPN, CDR2 SVGIG (reference sequence). The CDR3 has 12 amino acids. The CDR3 DNA sequence: TGTGCCTGGAGTGCAACAGGGGATGAGCAGTTCTTC. Protein sequence: CAWSATGDEQFF.

In this sample, this clonotype turned up many times. This chain links TRBV7-8 with TRBJ1-1; unclear D gene. Germline V gene data show CDR1 as SGHVS and CDR2 as FQNEAQ. V was pared by 1 base and J by 0 bases, with 9 bases between. The CDR3 is made up of 15 amino acids. DNA of the CDR3: TGTGCCAGCAGCTTAGAGGAACAGATGAACACTGAAGCTTTCTTT. Translating gives CASSLEEQMNTEAFF.

The chain joins TRBV15 to TRBJ2-1, with D possibly TRBD1 on 5 matching bases. In germline, CDR1 is LNHNV, CDR2 YYDKDF (reference sequence). The CDR3 has 14 amino acids. V lost 6 bases and J 4 bases, leaving 13 bases between the germline ends. The CDR3 DNA is TGTGCCACCAGTATGGGGCGGAGATACAATGAGCAGTTCTTC. Encoded protein: CATSMGRRYNEQFF.

The chain combines TRBV7-9 with TRBJ2-2, with D possibly called TRBD1 or TRBD2 (5 bases each). The CDR3 length is 12 residues. Germline V gene sequence: CDR1 SEHNR, CDR2 FQNEAQ (reference sequence). The ends were cut back, 3 bases at V and 9 bases at J, with 8 bases in the middle. In DNA form, the CDR3 reads TGTGCCAGCAGCTTGGGGGTCCGGGAGCTGTTTTTT. Protein: CASSLGVRELFF.

This clonotype has a handful of counts. The CDR3 DNA follows: TGTGCCAGCAGCTTTTATGACAGAATCACTGAAGCTTTCTTT. Protein: CASSFYDRITEAFF. The rearrangement joins TRBV14 to TRBJ1-1; D is possibly TRBD1 (5 bases). The V end was cut by 5 bases, the J end by 4 bases, with 14 bases between. Germline V gene lookup returns CDR1 SGHDN and CDR2 FVKESK. This CDR3 has 14 residues.

This clonotype was seen only a few times. The chain employs TRBV2 and TRBJ2-3; D might be TRBD1 (6 bases). The CDR3 contains 13 residues. V lost 7 bases to trimming and J lost 3 bases, with 11 bases between them. Germline CDR1 reads SNHLY; CDR2 reads FYNNEI. The CDR3 spells CASNRARTDTQYF. In nucleotides, the CDR3 is TGTGCCAGCAACAGGGCGAGAACAGATACGCAGTATTTT.

The sample holds a few counts of this clonotype. The chain employs TRBV20-1 and TRBJ1-1; unclear D gene. The CDR3 has 13 residues. Germline lookup yields CDR1 DFQATT and CDR2 SNEGSKA (reference sequence). The V and J ends lost 3 bases and 8 bases respectively, with 16 bases between them. Here the CDR3 DNA reads TGCAGTGCTAGTCCAGTCGACTCTTGGGAAGCTTTCTTT. It yields the protein CSASPVDSWEAFF.

A few counts support this clonotype. The genes are TRBV11-1 and TRBJ1-1; 7 bases are a match to TRBD1. Germline CDR1 SGHAT, CDR2 FQDESV (reference sequence). This CDR3 contains 15 residues. V gave up 5 bases and J gave up 4 bases; unmatched junction bases: 10. DNA of the CDR3: TGTGCCAGCAGCCCAGGACAGGTGGTCGTCACTGAAGCTTTCTTT. Translated: CASSPGQVVVTEAFF.

The gene calls are TRBV7-2 and TRBJ1-5; a possible D gene is TRBD1 (5 bases). The ends were cut back, 5 bases at V and 1 base at J, with 12 bases in the middle. The V gene's germline CDR1 is SGHTA and CDR2 FQGNSA. The CDR3 extends over 15 amino acids. CDR3 loop: CASSNLGGSNQPQHF. The CDR3, as DNA: TGTGCCAGCAGCAATCTCGGGGGGAGCAATCAGCCCCAGCATTTT.

This clonotype was counted only a few times. The CDR3 DNA is TGTGCCACCAGTGAAGCCGGGACACGAGATGGCTACACCTTC. Translation: CATSEAGTRDGYTF. The chain uses TRBV24-1 and TRBJ1-2, with a tentative D call TRBD1 (6 bases). The germline V gene has CDR1 KGHDR and CDR2 SFDVKD. CDR3 length equals 14 residues. V lost 4 bases to trimming and J lost 6 bases, with 14 bases between them.

This clonotype was seen a few times. The chain is built from TRBV25-1 and TRBJ2-1; 13 nucleotides agree with TRBD2. The CDR3 covers 15 residues. V shed 10 bases, J shed 8 bases, and the junction held 11 bases outside the gene matches. Germline-derived CDR1 and CDR2 are MGHDK and SYGVNS. The CDR3 DNA reads as TGTGCCACCCTCGGACTAGCGGGAGAATTTTATGAGCAGTTCTTC. This gives the protein CATLGLAGEFYEQFF.

CDR3 sequence: CASSQVDSFLGNQPQHF. CDR3 DNA sequence: TGCGCCAGCAGCCAAGTCGACAGTTTCCTAGGCAATCAGCCCCAGCATTTT. The rearrangement uses TRBV4-1 and TRBJ1-5; D possibly corresponds to TRBD1 (5 bases). The CDR3 has 17 residues. Germline V CDR1 and CDR2: MGHRA, YSYEKL. Trimming left V 1 base short and J 2 bases short, with 15 bases between.

This clonotype was observed at least ten times. The chain combines TRBV20-1 with TRBJ1-6, with D possibly TRBD1 on 5 matching bases. Germline CDR1 and CDR2: DFQATT and SNEGSKA (reference sequence). The V end lost 0 bases, the J end lost 7 bases, and 10 bases lay between the germline ends. The CDR3 is 14 amino acids. The CDR3 loop reads CSARDGGANSPLHF. The CDR3 DNA sequence: TGCAGTGCTAGAGATGGAGGGGCAAATTCACCCCTCCACTTT.

This sequence joins TRBV7-2 and TRBJ1-6; TRBD1 matches 8 bases. This CDR3 contains 13 residues. After removal of 6 bases from V and 10 bases from J, the junction contained 5 bases not matched to a gene. Germline V gene sequence: CDR1 SGHTA, CDR2 FQGNSA. The CDR3 protein is CASRTRGRSPLHF. The CDR3 bases are TGTGCCAGCAGGACCAGGGGGCGGTCACCCCTCCACTTT.

The chain couples TRBV19 to TRBJ1-1; D possibly corresponds to TRBD1 (6 bases). The CDR3 is 14 residues long. Germline V gives CDR1 LNHDA, CDR2 SQIVND (reference sequence). V was cut by 3 bases and J by 3 bases, with 11 bases left in between. The CDR3 protein is CASSIGGQDTEAFF. The CDR3 DNA reads as TGTGCCAGTAGTATTGGGGGGCAGGACACTGAAGCTTTCTTT.

In DNA form, the CDR3 reads TGCAGCGGGGGGACAGGCAGCCCCAATGAGCAGTTCTTC. It encodes CSGGTGSPNEQFF. J is TRBJ2-1 and V is TRBV29-1; TRBD1 aligns across 8 bases. V shed 7 bases, J shed 6 bases, and the junction held 8 bases outside the gene matches. Looked up from germline, CDR1 is SQVTM and CDR2 is ANQGSEA. The CDR3 totals 13 residues.